What follows are 9 T cell receptor beta chains derived from one specimen sequenced in a study of T cells in Graves' hyperthyroidism and ophthalmopathy. RNA transcripts gave rise to amplified TCR beta CDR3 regions. HTBI primers drove first-round RT-PCR of the TCR CDR3. One entry per CDR3 protein, called by TCRdb with MiXCR from the multiplex PCR reads. The sample has around 400,000 distinct CDR3 sequences, around 14% seen once. Specimen: blood. These receptors were taken from a woman aged 18 to 35 with Graves' hyperthyroidism.

The chain joins TRBV5-1 to TRBJ2-7; 10 bases match TRBD1. The germline V gene encodes CDR1 SGHRS and CDR2 YFSETQ. V lost 5 bases to trimming and J lost 2 bases; unmatched junction nucleotides: 7. There are 15 residues in the CDR3. In DNA, the CDR3 is TGCGCCAGCAGTTATAAGACAGGGGGCCCCTACGAGCAGTACTTC. The encoded protein is CASSYKTGGPYEQYF.

This clonotype was detected many times. The DNA of the CDR3 is TGTGCCAGCAGCGTATACGGTTGGAACACTGAAGCTTTCTTT. Residues: CASSVYGWNTEAFF. This chain uses TRBV7-9 with TRBJ1-1; unclear D gene. CDR3 length: 14 amino acids. The germline CDR1 and CDR2 sequences are SEHNR and FQNEAQ (reference sequence). Trimming pared 5 bases from V and 1 base from J, leaving 11 bases between.

In its sample, this clonotype was seen a few times. The V call is TRBV18, the J call TRBJ2-3; D could derive from TRBD1 or TRBD2 (5 bases each). The V gene lost 2 bases and the J gene lost 3 bases, with 9 bases spanning the gap. The V gene's germline CDR1 is KGHSH and CDR2 LQKENI. The CDR3 sequence is 14 residues long. The CDR3 protein is CASSPLGETDTQYF. CDR3 coding DNA: TGTGCCAGCTCACCATTGGGGGAGACAGATACGCAGTATTTT.

The chain employs TRBV28 and TRBJ2-7; D unresolved. The CDR3 covers 15 residues. Germline assignment: CDR1 MDHEN and CDR2 SYDVKM. V was clipped by 3 bases and J by 2 bases, with 14 bases between them. The CDR3 reads CASSFWAASPYEQYF. DNA for the CDR3: TGTGCCAGCAGTTTTTGGGCAGCGAGCCCCTACGAGCAGTACTTC.

This clonotype was picked up many times. The chain combines TRBV5-6 with TRBJ1-1; D is unresolved. This CDR3 is built from 15 residues. V was cut by 0 bases and J by 0 bases, with 9 bases left in between. The germline CDR1 and CDR2 sequences are SGHDT and YYEEEE. Here the CDR3 DNA reads TGTGCCAGCAGCTTGGATCACACCGTGAACACTGAAGCTTTCTTT. It specifies CASSLDHTVNTEAFF.

As to this clonotype: A much larger clone sits a single nucleotide away, making a read error possible. The chain links TRBV30 to TRBJ2-7, with 9 bases identical to TRBD1. The CDR3 is 15 amino acids. Germline CDR1 and CDR2: GTSNPN and SVGIG (reference sequence). Here the CDR3 DNA reads TGTGCCCGGAGTGGAAGGACAGGGGTCCCCCACGAGCAGTACTTC. Amino acid sequence: CARSGRTGVPHEQYF.

There are a few counts of this clonotype. A much more abundant neighbour one base away suggests this may be a read error. The chain has TRBV27 and TRBJ2-7, with TRBD2 identical over 13 bases. The V gene end was trimmed by 3 bases and the J gene end by 7 bases; junction bases not matched to a gene: 6. CDR1 is MNHEY, CDR2 SMNVEV, per germline (reference sequence). The CDR3 has 15 amino acids. CDR3 DNA: TGTGCCAGCAGTTTCGGACTAGCGGGAGCGCGGGAGCAGTACTTC. It specifies CASSFGLAGAREQYF.

This chain uses TRBV12-3 or TRBV12-4 with TRBJ2-5; 7 bases fit TRBD1. The CDR3 runs to 13 residues. V lost 2 bases, J lost 6 bases, and 3 bases stayed unmatched. The DNA of the CDR3 is TGTGCCAGCAGTTTAAGGGGGCTTCAGACCCAGTACTTC. It specifies CASSLRGLQTQYF.

This clonotype appeared many times. CDR3 bases: TGTGCCAGCAGCCCACGACGGAGTTATTCTGAAGCTTTCTTT. Translation gives CASSPRRSYSEAFF. This chain connects TRBV7-2 to TRBJ1-1; D gene unclear. V gave up 5 bases and J gave up 6 bases, with 16 bases separating them. In germline, CDR1 is SGHTA, CDR2 FQGNSA. The CDR3 runs to 14 residues.